A single sample is the source of the 3 T cell receptor beta chains below, sequenced in a study of beta chain features in type 1 diabetes (dated by TCRdb to between 2017 and 2018). Libraries came from the immunoSEQ multiplex PCR assay. The entire amount of isolated RNA was reverse transcribed using the High Capacity cDNA Reverse Transcription Kit, so the sequenced TCRB transcripts were expressed ones. TCRdb stores this immuneACCESS table with in-frame sequences only. Part of the clones is absent; in the studies checked, under half of the shortfall reflects unresolved V genes, and no reason is known for the rest. The table for this sample lists approximately 160,000 clones; roughly 9.1% of them were counted only once. 2% to 2.5% of the sample goes to the ten largest clones. Sequenced: central memory CD4+ T cells from blood. The receptors come from a woman under 30 in good health.

The V call is TRBV11-1, the J call TRBJ2-3, with TRBD1 as a possible D gene (5 bases). Trimming took off 0 bases at V and 6 bases at J, with 7 bases between the two ends. CDR1 and CDR2 from the germline V gene are SGHAT and FQDESV (reference sequence). This CDR3 spans 13 amino acids. In DNA form, the CDR3 reads TGTGCCAGCAGCTTAGCAGGGGCCGATACGCAGTATTTT. Its protein product is CASSLAGADTQYF.

This clone occurred a few times. The chain is built from TRBV4-2 and TRBJ2-5; TRBD2 agrees at 9 bases. Germline loops: CDR1 LGHNA, CDR2 YNFKEQ. The CDR3 loop spans 16 amino acids. J gave up 2 bases and V 3 bases, and 7 bases lay outside the gene matches. For the CDR3, the DNA is TGTGCCAGCAGCCATCCCACGACTAGCGGACAAGAGACCCAGTACTTC. Protein: CASSHPTTSGQETQYF.

The chain couples TRBV12-5 to TRBJ1-2; 10 bases map to TRBD1. V lost 4 bases, J lost 8 bases, and 7 bases stayed unmatched. This CDR3 spans 14 amino acids. In germline, CDR1 is LGHNT, CDR2 FRNRAP. DNA of the CDR3: TGTGCTAGTGGTTCCGGGACAGGGGTGGACGGCTACACCTTC. Its translation: CASGSGTGVDGYTF.